Given below is one T cell receptor (beta chain) in context. TCRdb itself ran the RT-PCR reads through MiXCR, one entry per CDR3 protein. The table shows tens of thousands of distinct CDR3 sequences, with roughly 43% occurring only once. These data are taken from a study of patients and donors after allogeneic stem cell transplantation. The CDR3 has 16 amino acids. Trimming cost V 2 bases and J 8 bases, with 21 bases left between them. Source material: blood, either unsorted or a sorted T cell fraction (not recorded which). The chain combines TRBV12-3 or TRBV12-4 with TRBJ1-1; D is perhaps TRBD1 (5 bases). The source is a human donor who was either an allogeneic HSCT recipient or a stem cell or donor lymphocyte infusion donor (not recorded which). It is not recorded whose cells these are; they may come from a transplant donor. CDR3 region: CASSLRRVRALREAFF. The DNA of the CDR3 is TGTGCCAGCAGTTTAAGGAGGGTCAGGGCGCTCCGAGAAGCTTTCTTT.